The 32 T cell receptor beta chains below all came from one sample that was sequenced in a study of blood T cell repertoires in COVID-19. Using immunoSEQ multiplex PCR, the repertoire was profiled, and TCRdb retains in-frame clones only, with some absent. This table holds around 56,000 clones, 80% found once. The sample comprised peripheral blood. The receptor set was obtained from a man between 60 and 70 years old with acute or convalescent COVID-19.

The chain joins TRBV6-5 to TRBJ2-7, with D perhaps TRBD2 (5 bases). The germline V gene encodes CDR1 MNHEY and CDR2 SVGAGI. V shed 0 bases and J shed 7 bases, with 10 bases lying between them. The CDR3 runs 13 residues. CDR3 sequence: CASSYSARGEQYF. The CDR3 DNA reads as TGTGCCAGCAGTTACTCGGCCCGGGGAGAGCAGTACTTC.

The rearrangement links TRBV9 to TRBJ2-1; 9 bases align to TRBD2. The CDR3 sequence is 15 residues long. CDR1 SGDLS and CDR2 YYNGEE come from the germline V gene. The J segment lost 2 bases and the V segment lost 2 bases, leaving 2 bases of the junction unmatched. The CDR3 nucleotides read TGTGCCAGCAGCGTGGGACTAGCCACCTACAATGAGCAGTTCTTC. This encodes CASSVGLATYNEQFF.

This clone has more than one count but fewer than ten. The rearrangement joins TRBV10-3 to TRBJ1-2; 9 bases are shared with TRBD1. The CDR3 is 15 residues long. Germline lookup yields CDR1 ENHRY and CDR2 SYGVKD. Germline trimming cut 7 bases from V and 5 bases from J; bases unmatched to any gene: 11. The CDR3 DNA reads TGTGCCATCAACACACAGGGGGCGCGTGGTTATGGCTACACCTTC. It codes for CAINTQGARGYGYTF.

V usage is TRBV14 and J usage is TRBJ2-5, with TRBD1 identical over 12 bases. The V segment lost 1 base and the J segment 5 bases; nucleotides outside the gene matches: 8. The CDR3 has 17 residues. The germline gives CDR1 SGHDN, CDR2 FVKESK. CDR3 sequence (DNA): TGTGCCAGCAGCCAAGCAGCGGGACAGGGGGCCGTGGAGACCCAGTACTTC. It encodes CASSQAAGQGAVETQYF.

The genes are TRBV28 and TRBJ1-3; D is ambiguous. Germline assignment: CDR1 MDHEN and CDR2 SYDVKM. This CDR3 has 15 residues. V lost 2 bases to trimming and J lost 7 bases, with 15 bases between them. CDR3 sequence reads: CASSLNLGVWNTIYF. In DNA, the CDR3 is TGTGCCAGCAGTTTAAATCTGGGCGTATGGAACACCATATATTTT.

This clone was detected only once. The V call is TRBV13, the J call TRBJ1-4, with D possibly being TRBD1 (5 bases). V was shortened by 4 bases and J by 2 bases, with 8 bases between the two germline ends. This CDR3 has 14 amino acids. CDR1 is PRHDT and CDR2 is FYEKMQ in the germline V gene (reference sequence). CDR3 sequence (DNA): TGTGCCAGCAGCTCGAAGGGGACTAATGAAAAACTGTTTTTT. Residues: CASSSKGTNEKLFF.

This clone occurred a few times. V usage is TRBV5-8 and J usage is TRBJ1-2, with 12 nucleotides matching TRBD1. Germline values: CDR1 SGHTS, CDR2 YDEGEE. The CDR3 spans 15 residues. V gave up 4 bases and J gave up 4 bases; unmatched junction bases: 5. CDR3 bases: TGTGCCAGCAGCCGGGGGACAGGGGGCGGCTATGGCTACACCTTC. It codes for CASSRGTGGGYGYTF.

The chain carries TRBV2 and TRBJ2-2; D might be TRBD2 (6 bases). V was cut by 8 bases and J by 2 bases, with 12 bases left in between. There are 14 residues in the CDR3. Germline V lookup: CDR1 SNHLY, CDR2 FYNNEI. In nucleotides, the CDR3 is TGTGCCAGCCGGCGCGGGACTAACACCGGGGAGCTGTTTTTT. It is translated as CASRRGTNTGELFF.

J is TRBJ2-3 and V is TRBV10-3; 7 positions match TRBD2. The CDR3 is 14 amino acids. The J segment lost 4 bases and the V segment lost 5 bases, leaving 6 bases of the junction unmatched. Germline V gives CDR1 ENHRY, CDR2 SYGVKD. CDR3 sequence: CAISSGVGADTQYF. The DNA of the CDR3 is TGTGCCATCAGTAGCGGGGTAGGGGCAGATACGCAGTATTTT.

A few counts support this clone. The genes are TRBV5-1 and TRBJ2-5, with TRBD2 as a possible D gene (5 bases). CDR3 length: 15 residues. Germline V gene lookup returns CDR1 SGHRS and CDR2 YFSETQ. Trimming pared 4 bases from V and 5 bases from J, leaving 18 bases between. The DNA of the CDR3 is TGCGCCAGCAGCCCCGGGTCGGGCGGGTTTGAGACCCAGTACTTC. This codes for CASSPGSGGFETQYF.

V usage is TRBV7-9 and J usage is TRBJ1-1, with a weak D call TRBD1 (6 bases). Germline values: CDR1 SEHNR, CDR2 FQNEAQ (reference sequence). CDR3 length: 15 amino acids. V dropped 1 base and J dropped 0 bases, with 9 bases sitting between them. The CDR3 region is CASSLGDRLNTEAFF. Here the CDR3 DNA reads TGTGCCAGCAGCTTAGGAGACAGGTTGAACACTGAAGCTTTCTTT.

The chain joins TRBV29-1 to TRBJ2-3; D possibly corresponds to TRBD2 (5 bases). Trimming took 3 bases from V and 8 from J, leaving 15 bases between them. This CDR3 is 13 amino acids long. The germline CDR1 and CDR2 sequences are SQVTM and ANQGSEA. The CDR3 DNA sequence: TGCAGCGTTGAGGGAGCCGCTCTAGTTACGCAGTATTTT. This codes for CSVEGAALVTQYF.

The chain employs TRBV7-8 and TRBJ1-3; a possible D gene is TRBD1 (6 bases). V lost 5 bases, J lost 6 bases, and 17 bases lay in between. The V gene's germline CDR1 is SGHVS and CDR2 FQNEAQ. CDR3 length equals 15 residues. CDR3: CASSPRWKGENTIYF. The CDR3 DNA reads TGTGCCAGCAGCCCCCGGTGGAAGGGGGAAAACACCATATATTTT. Based on the CDR3 plus reference TRBV7-8 and TRBJ1-3, the full variable domain is GAGVSQSPRYKVAKRGQDVALRCDPISGHVSLFWYQQALGQGPEFLTYFQNEAQLDKSGLPSDRFFAERPEGSVSTLKIQRTQQEDSAVYLCASSPRWKGENTIYFGEGSWLTVV.

V is TRBV27 and J is TRBJ1-1; a possible D gene is TRBD1 (5 bases). CDR3 length equals 15 residues. Germline V CDR1 and CDR2: MNHEY, SMNVEV (reference sequence). With 2 bases removed from V and 0 bases from J, the gap between germline ends came to 10 bases. CDR3 bases: TGTGCCAGCAGTTTACGGGCAGGGCTGAACACTGAAGCTTTCTTT. This gives the protein CASSLRAGLNTEAFF.

In its sample, this clone was seen once. The chain is built from TRBV7-3 and TRBJ1-6; 7 bases are shared with TRBD1. Trimming at V came to 3 bases and at J to 10 bases, leaving 6 bases not matched to a gene. The CDR3 contains 14 residues. The germline gives CDR1 SGHTA, CDR2 FQGTGA. The CDR3 DNA reads as TGTGCCAGCAGCTTGGGACAGCAAAGATCACCCCTCCACTTT. Translated: CASSLGQQRSPLHF.

V gene TRBV12-5 combines with J gene TRBJ2-3, with D possibly matching TRBD2 (6 bases). V lost 0 bases, J lost 2 bases, and 24 bases lay in between. The V gene's germline CDR1 is LGHNT and CDR2 FRNRAP. CDR3 length: 20 residues. The CDR3 here is CASGLVTGLEVRLDTDTQYF. The CDR3 DNA follows: TGTGCTAGTGGTTTGGTAACGGGACTTGAGGTGAGATTGGACACAGATACGCAGTATTTT.

The chain carries TRBV6-6 and TRBJ2-3; D gene unclear. V lost 6 bases, J lost 6 bases, and 19 bases lay in between. Germline CDR1 is MNHNY and CDR2 is SVGAGI (reference sequence). CDR3 size: 15 residues. The CDR3 spells CASSHMLTLEDTQYF. CDR3 coding DNA: TGTGCCAGCAGCCATATGTTAACCCTAGAGGATACGCAGTATTTT.

This chain uses TRBV3-1 (or the pseudogene TRBV3-2) with TRBJ1-3; D call uncertain. The CDR3 consists of 14 residues. CDR1 is LGHDT, CDR2 YNNKEL, per germline (reference sequence). V was trimmed by 1 base and J by 4 bases, leaving 8 bases between them. CDR3 sequence reads: CASSQVEPGNTIYF. The CDR3 DNA reads TGTGCCAGCAGCCAAGTGGAGCCCGGAAACACCATATATTTT.

This clone was counted once. The chain couples TRBV29-1 to TRBJ1-1, with 7 nucleotides matching TRBD1. CDR1 is SQVTM and CDR2 is ANQGSEA in the germline V gene. The J segment lost 2 bases and the V segment lost 6 bases, leaving 9 bases of the junction unmatched. This CDR3 has 14 amino acids. Here the CDR3 reads CSVGQRGLNTEAFF. The CDR3, as DNA: TGCAGCGTGGGACAGAGGGGCTTAAACACTGAAGCTTTCTTT.

In DNA form, the CDR3 reads TGTGCCAGCAGCTTAGCCAGGGGGACTAGCAATCAGCCCCAGCATTTT. Its translation is CASSLARGTSNQPQHF. This rearrangement joins TRBV7-8 to TRBJ1-5, with 7 bases fitting TRBD1. This CDR3 has 16 residues. Germline CDR1 is SGHVS and CDR2 is FQNEAQ. With V trimmed by 0 bases and J by 0 bases, 2 bases remained unmatched.

The chain combines TRBV4-1 with TRBJ2-7; TRBD1 matches 8 bases. Trimming cost V 1 base and J 3 bases; bases outside gene matches: 8. Germline CDR1 reads MGHRA; CDR2 reads YSYEKL. The CDR3 length is 16 residues. The CDR3 spells CASSQAPGQVSYEQYF. CDR3 bases: TGCGCCAGCAGCCAAGCCCCGGGACAGGTGAGCTACGAGCAGTACTTC.

J is TRBJ2-5 and V is TRBV5-1, with 13 positions matching TRBD2. Per germline, CDR1 SGHRS and CDR2 YFSETQ. This CDR3 has 15 residues. V dropped 4 bases and J dropped 2; count of bases not matched to a gene: 2. The CDR3 loop is CASSMGLAGQETQYF. The DNA for the CDR3 is TGCGCCAGCAGCATGGGACTAGCGGGACAAGAGACCCAGTACTTC.

V gene TRBV6-4 combines with J gene TRBJ1-3; 8 nucleotides match TRBD1. CDR3 length equals 19 residues. V dropped 0 bases and J dropped 0; count of bases not matched to a gene: 10. Germline V gene data show CDR1 as MRHNA and CDR2 as SNTAGT. The CDR3 region is CASSDSSVGQVYSGNTIYF. CDR3 in DNA: TGTGCCAGCAGTGACTCGAGTGTGGGACAGGTATACTCTGGAAACACCATATATTTT.

The rearrangement joins TRBV25-1 to TRBJ1-4; 8 nucleotides align to TRBD1. CDR1 is MGHDK, CDR2 SYGVNS, per germline. V lost 1 base and J lost 8; bases outside the gene matches: 6. This CDR3 region has 15 residues. CDR3 DNA sequence: TGTGCCAGCAGTGAATCTTTGGGACAGGCCGAAAAACTGTTTTTT. Its translation: CASSESLGQAEKLFF.

Sample share makes this clone medium-sized (0.01 to 0.1%). This chain links TRBV3-1 (or the pseudogene TRBV3-2) with TRBJ2-5, with a tentative D call TRBD1 (5 bases). The CDR3 sequence is 13 residues long. CDR1 and CDR2 from the germline V gene are LGHDT and YNNKEL (reference sequence). The ends were cut back, 4 bases at V and 2 bases at J, with 8 bases in the middle. This CDR3 reads CASSPGQQETQYF. CDR3 bases: TGTGCCAGCAGCCCCGGACAACAAGAGACCCAGTACTTC.

The CDR3 coding sequence is TGTGCCATCAGTGACACGGTACCCTACGAGCAGTACTTC. Translating it yields CAISDTVPYEQYF. This chain links TRBV10-3 with TRBJ2-7; D unclear. In germline, CDR1 is ENHRY, CDR2 SYGVKD. CDR3 length: 13 residues. The V and J ends lost 3 bases and 2 bases respectively, with 8 bases between them.

The chain carries TRBV19 and TRBJ1-1; D gene unclear. Germline V gene sequence: CDR1 LNHDA, CDR2 SQIVND (reference sequence). The CDR3 extends over 13 amino acids. V lost 4 bases, J lost 0 bases, and 6 bases lay in between. CDR3 sequence (DNA): TGTGCCAGTAGTAACAGACTGAACACTGAAGCTTTCTTT. This translates into CASSNRLNTEAFF.

The J gene is TRBJ2-1, the V gene TRBV7-3, with 8 bases lining up with TRBD2. The junction had 7 bases not matched to a gene; V was cut back by 8 bases and J by 7 bases. The CDR3 runs 13 residues. Germline V gene lookup returns CDR1 SGHTA and CDR2 FQGTGA. The CDR3 loop is CASGRGAGNEQFF. CDR3 DNA: TGTGCCAGCGGGCGGGGGGCTGGTAATGAGCAGTTCTTC. The variable domain in full, with the rest retrieved from reference TRBV7-3 and TRBJ2-1, is GAGVSQTPSNKVTEKGKYVELRCDPISGHTALYWYRQSLGQGPEFLIYFQGTGAADDSGLPNDRFFAVRPEGSVSTLKIQRTERGDSAVYLCASGRGAGNEQFFGPGTRLTVL.

V usage is TRBV5-1 and J usage is TRBJ2-3; D is possibly TRBD1 (7 bases). Germline V CDR1 and CDR2: SGHRS, YFSETQ. V lost 4 bases to trimming and J lost 6 bases, with 21 bases between them. The CDR3 loop spans 16 amino acids. In DNA form, the CDR3 reads TGCGCCAGCAGCGCAGGGGGGCCGCGGCCCCGGGATACGCAGTATTTT. It specifies CASSAGGPRPRDTQYF.

This clone appeared a single time. The genes are TRBV21-1 and TRBJ2-4; the listed D gene, TRBD1, was not tested against the DNA. TRBV21-1 is termed a pseudogene. The CDR3 runs 22 residues. The CDR3 sequence: CASSKAGGTGGEGILAKNIQYF. CDR3 in DNA: TGTGCCAGCAGCAAAGCGGGGGGGACAGGGGGCGAGGGCATTCTAGCCAAAAACATTCAGTACTTC.

CDR3 DNA sequence: TGTGCCAGCTCCCTGGACTGGGGGGTCGAGCAGTACTTC. This encodes CASSLDWGVEQYF. The chain joins TRBV18 to TRBJ2-7, with a tentative D call TRBD2 (6 bases). This CDR3 has 13 amino acids. The germline V and J ends were trimmed by 6 bases and 6 bases, with 15 bases remaining between them. Germline V gene data show CDR1 as KGHSH and CDR2 as LQKENI. Supplemented by reference TRBV18 and TRBJ2-7, the full variable domain reads NAGVMQNPRHLVRRRGQEARLRCSPMKGHSHVYWYRQLPEEGLKFMVYLQKENIIDESGMPKERFSAEFPKEGPSILRIQQVVRGDSAAYFCASSLDWGVEQYFGPGTRLTVT.

The CDR3 loop is CASSEMAGGSYEQYF. In DNA form, the CDR3 reads TGTGCCAGCAGTGAAATGGCGGGGGGCTCCTACGAGCAGTACTTC. This rearrangement joins TRBV2 to TRBJ2-7; TRBD2 matches 8 bases. Losses at the gene ends were 2 bases for V and 0 bases for J; bases not matched to a gene: 3. There are 15 residues in the CDR3. CDR1 and CDR2 (germline): SNHLY, FYNNEI. Supplemented by reference TRBV2 and TRBJ2-7, the full variable domain reads EPEVTQTPSHQVTQMGQEVILRCVPISNHLYFYWYRQILGQKVEFLVSFYNNEISEKSEIFDDQFSVERPDGSNFTLKIRSTKLEDSAMYFCASSEMAGGSYEQYFGPGTRLTVT.